The 19 T cell receptor beta chains below were found in one sample sequenced in a study of CD8 T cells in Susac syndrome. Random hexamers were used to reverse transcribe an amount of roughly 0.45 to 1 ug RNA. TCRdb re-called the immunoSEQ multiplex PCR reads through MiXCR, storing one row per CDR3 protein. The sample gives some 300,000 distinct CDR3 sequences, about 82% of which show up once; around 0.21% is in the top ten. The source material was CD8+ T cells from PBMCs. All receptors come from a human donor with multiple sclerosis.

The chain uses TRBV11-2 and TRBJ2-5, with TRBD2 matching 7 bases. The CDR3 runs to 15 residues. J was trimmed by 3 bases and V by 5 bases; bases with no gene match: 9. The germline CDR1 and CDR2 sequences are SGHAT and FQNNGV. In DNA, the CDR3 is TGTGCCAGCAGCCTCGGGCCCGGGACTAAAGAGACCCAGTACTTC. Translating it yields CASSLGPGTKETQYF. Full variable domain (outside the CDR3, taken from reference TRBV11-2 and TRBJ2-5): EAGVAQSPRYKIIEKRQSVAFWCNPISGHATLYWYQQILGQGPKLLIQFQNNGVVDDSQLPKDRFSAERLKGVDSTLKIQPAKLEDSAVYLCASSLGPGTKETQYFGPGTRLLVL.

The chain carries TRBV7-9 and TRBJ2-1, with 12 bases matching TRBD2. This CDR3 region has 15 residues. Germline CDR1 and CDR2: SEHNR and FQNEAQ (reference sequence). The J segment lost 7 bases and the V segment lost 5 bases, leaving 6 bases of the junction unmatched. CDR3 amino acids: CASSPPSGRVNEQFF. Written as DNA, the CDR3 is TGTGCCAGCAGCCCACCTAGCGGGAGGGTAAATGAGCAGTTCTTC.

As DNA, the CDR3 is TGTGCCAGCAGCTTAAATGGGTTCGGGACTGAAGCTTTCTTT. Translation gives CASSLNGFGTEAFF. The V and J genes are TRBV13 and TRBJ1-1; D is uncertain. V gave up 2 bases and J gave up 5 bases, with 12 bases separating them. The CDR3 totals 14 residues. The germline CDR1 and CDR2 sequences are PRHDT and FYEKMQ (reference sequence).

The CDR3 DNA reads as TGTGCCAGCAGTTTATCGACAGGGATCACTGAAGCTTTCTTT. It codes for CASSLSTGITEAFF. The rearrangement joins TRBV27 to TRBJ1-1; 7 nucleotides align to TRBD1. With 0 bases clipped from V and 4 bases from J, the junction kept 2 bases outside the gene matches. The germline V gene has CDR1 MNHEY and CDR2 SMNVEV (reference sequence). This CDR3 contains 14 residues.

The chain combines TRBV30 with TRBJ2-7; D is perhaps TRBD2 (6 bases). Trimming removed 3 bases at V and 1 base at J, with 7 bases between. From germline, CDR1 is GTSNPN and CDR2 SVGIG (reference sequence). The CDR3 is 12 residues long. The CDR3 loop reads CAWRRGSYEQYF. CDR3 nucleotides: TGTGCCTGGAGACGGGGGTCCTACGAGCAGTACTTC. Looking up the rest from reference TRBV30 and TRBJ2-7 gives the full variable domain: SQTIHQWPATLVQPVGSPLSLECTVEGTSNPNLYWYRQAAGRGLQLLFYSVGIGQISSEVPQNLSASRPQDRQFILSSKKLLLSDSGFYLCAWRRGSYEQYFGPGTRLTVT.

This chain links TRBV29-1 with TRBJ2-3; 8 positions agree with TRBD2. V was clipped by 5 bases and J by 4 bases; unmatched bases: 11. The germline gives CDR1 SQVTM, CDR2 ANQGSEA. The CDR3 has 15 residues. The CDR3: CSVWNRREVSDTQYF. The DNA of the CDR3 is TGCAGCGTTTGGAATCGGCGGGAGGTGTCAGATACGCAGTATTTT.

The chain carries TRBV2 and TRBJ2-2, with D possibly matching TRBD2 (6 bases). Germline CDR1 reads SNHLY; CDR2 reads FYNNEI. V was clipped by 6 bases and J by 9 bases, with 17 bases between them. The CDR3 spans 14 residues. DNA of the CDR3: TGTGCCAGCAGATCCCTTGGCGGGGACCGGGAGCTGTTTTTT. This translates into CASRSLGGDRELFF.

The chain couples TRBV24-1 to TRBJ2-3; maybe TRBD2 (6 bases). Per germline, CDR1 KGHDR and CDR2 SFDVKD. The CDR3 spans 16 residues. The V and J ends lost 3 bases and 0 bases respectively, with 12 bases between them. The CDR3 sequence is CATSDPGEASTDTQYF. DNA for the CDR3: TGTGCCACCAGTGATCCCGGGGAGGCTAGCACAGATACGCAGTATTTT.

The gene calls are TRBV7-2 and TRBJ1-2, with 9 bases fitting TRBD1. This CDR3 comprises 15 residues. Germline CDR1 is SGHTA and CDR2 is FQGNSA. V lost 4 bases and J lost 4; bases outside the gene matches: 7. Written as DNA, the CDR3 is TGTGCCAGCAGCTCGGACAGGGGCTGGGGCTATGGCTACACCTTC. This translates into CASSSDRGWGYGYTF.

This chain uses TRBV4-3 with TRBJ2-1, with 7 bases matching TRBD2. CDR1 is LGHNA, CDR2 YSLEER, per germline. V gave up 3 bases and J gave up 3 bases; unmatched junction bases: 5. The CDR3 covers 15 residues. The CDR3 protein is CASSHGGSGYNEQFF. CDR3 nucleotide sequence: TGCGCCAGCAGCCACGGCGGGAGTGGCTACAATGAGCAGTTCTTC.

This chain connects TRBV28 to TRBJ2-3; the D is unclear. Germline V gives CDR1 MDHEN, CDR2 SYDVKM. Trimming took 6 bases from V and 4 from J, leaving 14 bases between them. CDR3 size: 14 residues. The CDR3 is CASSQTVLSDTQYF. The CDR3 DNA sequence: TGTGCCAGCAGCCAGACGGTTCTCTCAGATACGCAGTATTTT.

The genes are TRBV6-5 and TRBJ2-1, with D possibly TRBD2 on 6 matching bases. CDR1 MNHEY and CDR2 SVGAGI come from the germline V gene. The CDR3 is 13 amino acids. Trimming shortened V by 2 bases and J by 12 bases, and 14 bases separated the two germline ends. For the CDR3, the DNA is TGTGCCAGCAGTTACCGCGGAGGGCAACGGCAGTTCTTC. Its protein product is CASSYRGGQRQFF.

CDR3 nucleotides: TGTGCCAGCAGCCTCAACCCGGACAGGGGTCCCTCCTACGAGCAGTACTTC. It codes for CASSLNPDRGPSYEQYF. The V and J genes are TRBV7-9 and TRBJ2-7; 9 bases line up with TRBD1. There are 17 residues in the CDR3. The germline V gene encodes CDR1 SEHNR and CDR2 FQNEAQ (reference sequence). After removal of 5 bases from V and 0 bases from J, the junction contained 11 bases not matched to a gene. Full variable domain (remainder filled in from reference TRBV7-9 and TRBJ2-7): DTGVSQNPRHKITKRGQNVTFRCDPISEHNRLYWYRQTLGQGPEFLTYFQNEAQLEKSRLLSDRFSAERPKGSFSTLEIQRTEQGDSAMYLCASSLNPDRGPSYEQYFGPGTRLTVT.

The gene calls are TRBV9 and TRBJ2-7; D gene ambiguous. The germline gives CDR1 SGDLS, CDR2 YYNGEE. The CDR3 covers 15 residues. Trimming stripped 4 bases from V and 5 bases from J, with 19 bases between. Written as DNA, the CDR3 is TGTGCCAGCAGCCCCCTTCCTCTAGATCCCCACGAGCAGTACTTC. It encodes CASSPLPLDPHEQYF.

This clonotype was seen only a few times. The CDR3 nucleotides are TGTGCCAGCAGCACTAGCGGCAACTACAATGAGCAGTTCTTC. Translated, it gives CASSTSGNYNEQFF. V is TRBV28 and J is TRBJ2-1; 8 bases are shared with TRBD2. The V gene end was trimmed by 6 bases and the J gene end by 3 bases; junction bases not matched to a gene: 4. The CDR3 runs to 14 residues. The germline gives CDR1 MDHEN, CDR2 SYDVKM.

The chain employs TRBV7-9 and TRBJ2-1, with a tentative D call TRBD1 (6 bases). The germline CDR1 and CDR2 sequences are SEHNR and FQNEAQ (reference sequence). Trimming pared 4 bases from V and 10 bases from J, leaving 23 bases between. This CDR3 contains 16 residues. CDR3 DNA sequence: TGTGCCAGCAGCTCAGGGGTTTTGACTATGGTCGGAGAGCAGTTCTTC. Translated, it gives CASSSGVLTMVGEQFF.

The chain carries TRBV30 and TRBJ2-4; weak D call: TRBD2 (5 bases). The ends were cut back, 4 bases at V and 0 bases at J, with 10 bases in the middle. The CDR3 is 14 amino acids. The V gene's germline CDR1 is GTSNPN and CDR2 SVGIG (reference sequence). CDR3: CAWTAGSAKNIQYF. The CDR3 coding sequence is TGTGCCTGGACCGCGGGTTCAGCCAAAAACATTCAGTACTTC.

The CDR3 DNA reads TGTGCCATCAGAACAGGGTGGGGCTACACCTTC. Its protein is CAIRTGWGYTF. V usage is TRBV10-3 and J usage is TRBJ1-2, with D perhaps matching TRBD1 (6 bases). The germline CDR1 and CDR2 sequences are ENHRY and SYGVKD. V was trimmed by 6 bases and J by 8 bases, leaving 10 bases between them. The length of the CDR3 is 11 residues.

The rearrangement joins TRBV28 to TRBJ1-5; unclear D gene. Trimming took 4 bases from V and 4 from J, leaving 20 bases between them. CDR3 length: 17 residues. CDR1 is MDHEN and CDR2 is SYDVKM in the germline V gene. The CDR3 coding sequence is TGTGCCAGCAGTTCAACCCCCCCCCAACCCTCAAATCAGCCCCAGCATTTT. Translating gives CASSSTPPQPSNQPQHF. The variable domain in full, completed from reference TRBV28 and TRBJ1-5, reads DVKVTQSSRYLVKRTGEKVFLECVQDMDHENMFWYRQDPGLGLRLIYFSYDVKMKEKGDIPEGYSVSREKKERFSLILESASTNQTSMYLCASSSTPPQPSNQPQHFGDGTRLSIL.